The source of this TCR beta chain is a study of blood T cell repertoires in COVID-19. Using immunoSEQ multiplex PCR, the repertoire was profiled, and TCRdb retains in-frame clones only, with some absent. The sample records some 200,000 clones, over 75% being singletons. Sequenced: PBMCs or T cells enriched from blood (not recorded which). The sequence derives from a woman between 35 and 50 years old with acute COVID-19.

In DNA form, the CDR3 reads TGCGCCAGCCGACTAGCGGGAGGCCCTGAGCAGTTCTTC. It is translated as CASRLAGGPEQFF. The chain has TRBV4-3 and TRBJ2-1, with TRBD2 identical over 13 bases. The CDR3 sequence is 13 residues long. J lost 9 bases, V lost 8 bases, and 4 bases had no gene match. In germline, CDR1 is LGHNA, CDR2 YSLEER.